A single sample gave rise to the 19 T cell receptor beta chains below, sequenced in a study of blood T cell repertoires in COVID-19. Sequenced by immunoSEQ multiplex PCR; TCRdb stores in-frame clones only, minus some. The sample has fewer than 450,000 clones, about 90% seen once. Sequencing was carried out using PBMCs or T cells enriched from blood (not recorded which). The origin of the receptors is a woman under 40 who had recovered from COVID-19.

The V gene is TRBV7-2, the J gene TRBJ1-3; D is uncertain. The V and J ends lost 5 bases and 2 bases respectively, with 13 bases between them. The CDR3 contains 15 residues. Per germline, CDR1 SGHTA and CDR2 FQGNSA. The CDR3 protein is CASSPEGTAGNTIYF. DNA for the CDR3: TGTGCCAGCAGCCCAGAGGGCACAGCTGGAAACACCATATATTTT.

This clone was seen only once. The V call is TRBV3-1 (or the pseudogene TRBV3-2), the J call TRBJ2-5, with 10 bases identical to TRBD2. This CDR3 spans 16 amino acids. Germline CDR1 LGHDT, CDR2 YNNKEL (reference sequence). J lost 0 bases, V lost 5 bases, and 6 bases had no gene match. The CDR3 reads CASSARGTSDQETQYF. CDR3 in DNA: TGTGCCAGCAGCGCCCGCGGGACTAGCGACCAAGAGACCCAGTACTTC.

V gene TRBV6-1 combines with J gene TRBJ1-2; TRBD1 matches at 7 bases. V trimming: 2 bases; J trimming: 5 bases; junction bases outside the gene matches: 8. Germline values: CDR1 MNHNS, CDR2 SASEGT. The CDR3 length is 15 residues. The CDR3 DNA follows: TGTGCCAGCAGTGAACGGGCAGGGGGGTGGTATGGCTACACCTTC. Translated: CASSERAGGWYGYTF.

Details on this clone: One end of the junction is discordant with germline, which a read error may explain. V is TRBV18 and J is TRBJ2-5; TRBD2 agrees at 9 bases. CDR1 KGHSH and CDR2 LQKENI come from the germline V gene. This CDR3 spans 17 amino acids. This CDR3 is CASSPWSGGPVPEAQYF. The CDR3 nucleotides are TGTGCCAGCTCACCATGGAGCGGGGGGCCCGTTCCAGAGGCCCAGTACTTC.

The V and J genes are TRBV7-2 and TRBJ2-5, with TRBD2 matching over 7 bases. Germline trimming cut 7 bases from V and 2 bases from J; bases unmatched to any gene: 4. In germline, CDR1 is SGHTA, CDR2 FQGNSA. The CDR3 consists of 13 residues. As DNA, the CDR3 is TGTGCCAGCAATCAGGGACTACAAGAGACCCAGTACTTC. Protein sequence: CASNQGLQETQYF.

The rearrangement links TRBV30 to TRBJ1-1; D unclear. This CDR3 spans 15 amino acids. Trimming pared 5 bases from V and 1 base from J, leaving 17 bases between. Germline V gene sequence: CDR1 GTSNPN, CDR2 SVGIG (reference sequence). The DNA of the CDR3 is TGTGCCTGGTGGGGAGCGGAGCCCTCGAACACTGAAGCTTTCTTT. Translating gives CAWWGAEPSNTEAFF.

The chain carries TRBV6-2 or TRBV6-3 and TRBJ2-3, with 11 bases that match TRBD2. This CDR3 contains 15 residues. In germline, CDR1 is MNHEY, CDR2 SVGEGT. The V and J ends lost 2 bases and 4 bases, in that order; junction bases with no gene match: 2. This CDR3 is CASSYPTSGADTQYF. For the CDR3, the DNA is TGTGCCAGCAGTTACCCGACTAGCGGGGCAGATACGCAGTATTTT.

This chain links TRBV19 with TRBJ2-7; maybe TRBD1 (6 bases). This CDR3 region has 14 residues. The V end was cut by 4 bases, the J end by 0 bases, with 10 bases between. Germline V lookup: CDR1 LNHDA, CDR2 SQIVND (reference sequence). CDR3 sequence (DNA): TGTGCCAGTAGTAGACAGGATTACTCCTACGAGCAGTACTTC. It codes for CASSRQDYSYEQYF.

The chain is built from TRBV2 and TRBJ2-7; no clear D gene. The CDR3 contains 12 residues. CDR1 is SNHLY and CDR2 is FYNNEI in the germline V gene. Trimming left V 6 bases short and J 11 bases short, with 17 bases between. The CDR3 spells CASRVPRIDKYF. As DNA, the CDR3 is TGTGCCAGCAGGGTTCCTCGGATTGACAAGTACTTC.

The CDR3 here is CASSSIGVLNSPLHF. The CDR3 region has the DNA TGTGCCAGCAGCTCGATAGGGGTTCTGAATTCACCCCTCCACTTT. The chain has TRBV11-2 and TRBJ1-6; a weak D match, TRBD1 (5 bases). This CDR3 has 15 amino acids. Germline CDR1 is SGHAT and CDR2 is FQNNGV. The V end lost 4 bases, the J end lost 7 bases, and 14 bases lay between the germline ends.

The rearrangement joins TRBV25-1 to TRBJ1-2, with D hard to call. This CDR3 has 14 residues. Trimming shortened V by 6 bases and J by 7 bases, and 18 bases separated the two germline ends. Germline V lookup: CDR1 MGHDK, CDR2 SYGVNS. In nucleotides, the CDR3 is TGTGCCAGCAGCGGCTCTGGCCGAGGAGCTGGCTACACCTTC. Translating it yields CASSGSGRGAGYTF.

The rearrangement joins TRBV18 to TRBJ1-2, with a tentative D call TRBD1 (6 bases). CDR3 length equals 15 residues. Germline V gene sequence: CDR1 KGHSH, CDR2 LQKENI. Trimming pared 2 bases from V and 4 bases from J, leaving 14 bases between. CDR3 in DNA: TGTGCCAGCTCACCAGCGGGGGCCGGGAGCTATGGCTACACCTTC. This encodes CASSPAGAGSYGYTF.

This chain links TRBV5-1 with TRBJ2-1, with D possibly TRBD1 on 6 matching bases. Germline V gene lookup returns CDR1 SGHRS and CDR2 YFSETQ. The CDR3 loop spans 16 amino acids. V was clipped by 4 bases and J by 5 bases, with 19 bases between them. Here the CDR3 reads CASSLPSGGWDNEQFF. The CDR3 DNA sequence: TGCGCCAGCAGCCTGCCTAGTGGGGGCTGGGACAATGAGCAGTTCTTC.

This chain connects TRBV14 to TRBJ1-6; D unclear. V shed 0 bases and J shed 2 bases, with 11 bases lying between them. The CDR3 length is 17 residues. The germline gives CDR1 SGHDN, CDR2 FVKESK. The CDR3 DNA sequence: TGTGCCAGCAGCCAAGATTCGGGATCGACCTATAATTCACCCCTCCACTTT. Protein product: CASSQDSGSTYNSPLHF. The full variable domain, in which reference TRBV14 and TRBJ1-6 provide the parts outside the CDR3, is EAGVTQFPSHSVIEKGQTVTLRCDPISGHDNLYWYRRVMGKEIKFLLHFVKESKQDESGMPNNRFLAERTGGTYSTLKVQPAELEDSGVYFCASSQDSGSTYNSPLHFGNGTRLTVT.

J is TRBJ2-2 and V is TRBV7-2, with a weak D call TRBD1 (6 bases). Trimming removed 3 bases from V and 1 base from J, with 9 bases in between. The CDR3 is made up of 15 amino acids. Germline V lookup: CDR1 SGHTA, CDR2 FQGNSA. CDR3 sequence: CASSFGTLNTGELFF. The DNA of the CDR3 is TGTGCCAGCAGCTTTGGGACACTGAACACCGGGGAGCTGTTTTTT.

V and J are TRBV5-6 and TRBJ1-6; 7 nucleotides align to TRBD1. This CDR3 has 16 residues. V shed 4 bases and J 6 bases; nucleotides not matched to a gene: 10. Germline V gene lookup returns CDR1 SGHDT and CDR2 YYEEEE. The CDR3 sequence: CASSKVTGRGNSPLHF. CDR3 coding DNA: TGTGCCAGCAGCAAAGTGACAGGGCGAGGTAATTCACCCCTCCACTTT. Variable domain in full (rest from reference TRBV5-6 and TRBJ1-6): DAGVTQSPTHLIKTRGQQVTLRCSPKSGHDTVSWYQQALGQGPQFIFQYYEEEERQRGNFPDRFSGHQFPNYSSELNVNALLLGDSALYLCASSKVTGRGNSPLHFGNGTRLTVT.

This clone has only one observation. The J gene is TRBJ2-7, the V gene TRBV5-6; no firm D call. This CDR3 has 11 residues. Trimming shortened V by 1 base and J by 4 bases, and 3 bases separated the two germline ends. CDR1 is SGHDT and CDR2 is YYEEEE in the germline V gene. CDR3: CASSLRYEQYF. CDR3 nucleotide sequence: TGTGCCAGCAGCTTGCGTTACGAGCAGTACTTC.

This rearrangement joins TRBV5-6 to TRBJ1-2; 9 bases match TRBD1. With V trimmed by 3 bases and J by 4 bases, 4 bases remained unmatched. Germline CDR1 is SGHDT and CDR2 is YYEEEE. The CDR3 contains 14 residues. This CDR3 is CASSSGTGRYGYTF. The CDR3 coding sequence is TGTGCCAGCAGCTCTGGGACAGGGCGCTATGGCTACACCTTC.

The chain joins TRBV28 to TRBJ1-4; 8 positions agree with TRBD1. The V gene end was trimmed by 8 bases and the J gene end by 8 bases; junction bases not matched to a gene: 16. The CDR3 covers 16 residues. Germline CDR1 and CDR2: MDHEN and SYDVKM. The CDR3 bases are TGTGCCAGCCCGACAGGGGCCTTGGCTCGTGAGGAAAAACTGTTTTTT. This codes for CASPTGALAREEKLFF. The full variable domain, in which reference TRBV28 and TRBJ1-4 provide the parts outside the CDR3, is DVKVTQSSRYLVKRTGEKVFLECVQDMDHENMFWYRQDPGLGLRLIYFSYDVKMKEKGDIPEGYSVSREKKERFSLILESASTNQTSMYLCASPTGALAREEKLFFGSGTQLSVL.